Detailed here is one T cell receptor (beta chain). The target antigen is unknown. The data belong to a study of OX40 agonist ivuxolimab in advanced cancers. On the study more broadly: Antecedent anti-PD-1, anti-PD-L1 or anti-CTLA-4 therapy was permissible, with around 40% having received some. Study-level points and caveats: Circulating CD4+ and CD8+ T cells showed clonal expansion by week 6 at 0.1 to 3.0 mg/kg. Certain nonresponders additionally had low normalized T-cell clonal expansion.

Germline CDR1 and CDR2: SQVTM and ANQGSEA. The germline V and J ends were trimmed by 7 bases and 2 bases, with 12 bases remaining between them. This CDR3 region has 12 residues. Repertoires were generated with immunoSEQ multiplex PCR, while TCRdb's copy carries only in-frame clones and drops some. The sample consists of tens of thousands of clones, 88% of them appearing once. Sample: CD4+ or CD8+ T cells sorted from blood, taken in a trial of the OX40 agonist ivuxolimab. The chain joins TRBV29-1 to TRBJ2-7, with a possible D match to TRBD2 (6 bases). This TCR was recovered from an adult with an advanced solid tumor such as melanoma, head and neck, liver or kidney cancer. The CDR3, as DNA: TGCAGCGGCCGGGACTCAACCTACGAGCAGTACTTC. Residues: CSGRDSTYEQYF.